Following are 28 T cell receptor beta chains from one sample sequenced in a study of blood T cell repertoires in COVID-19. Clones were read by immunoSEQ multiplex PCR, and TCRdb kept only the in-frame ones, dropping some. The sample records about 46,000 clones, around nine tenths being singletons. The sample consisted of peripheral blood. The receptor set was obtained from a man aged 45-60 years with acute or convalescent COVID-19.

This chain joins TRBV11-2 and TRBJ2-1, with 11 bases fitting TRBD1. Germline V gene lookup returns CDR1 SGHAT and CDR2 FQNNGV. Losses at the gene ends were 1 base for V and 6 bases for J; bases not matched to a gene: 5. The CDR3 has 16 amino acids. The CDR3 region is CASSLARTGGFNEQFF. The CDR3 region has the DNA TGTGCCAGCAGCTTAGCCAGGACAGGGGGCTTCAATGAGCAGTTCTTC. The full variable domain, in which reference TRBV11-2 and TRBJ2-1 provide the parts outside the CDR3, is EAGVAQSPRYKIIEKRQSVAFWCNPISGHATLYWYQQILGQGPKLLIQFQNNGVVDDSQLPKDRFSAERLKGVDSTLKIQPAKLEDSAVYLCASSLARTGGFNEQFFGPGTRLTVL.

The chain has TRBV7-9 and TRBJ2-6; 8 bases fit TRBD1. Germline trimming cut 1 base from V and 0 bases from J; bases unmatched to any gene: 2. This CDR3 has 17 amino acids. Germline assignment: CDR1 SEHNR and CDR2 FQNEAQ (reference sequence). CDR3 in amino acids: CASSLGTGYSGANVLTF. CDR3 sequence (DNA): TGTGCCAGCAGCTTAGGGACAGGGTACTCTGGGGCCAACGTCCTGACTTTC.

The CDR3 here is CASSQRTSGGEYGELFF. Written as DNA, the CDR3 is TGCGCCAGCAGCCAGCGGACTAGCGGGGGGGAATACGGGGAGCTGTTTTTT. V and J are TRBV4-3 and TRBJ2-2; 15 positions agree with TRBD2. In germline, CDR1 is LGHNA, CDR2 YSLEER. Trimming cost V 3 bases and J 7 bases; bases outside gene matches: 6. CDR3 size: 17 residues.

The chain combines TRBV30 with TRBJ2-1; 10 bases align to TRBD2. CDR3 size: 16 residues. V shed 1 base, J shed 8 bases, and the junction held 11 bases outside the gene matches. Germline assignment: CDR1 GTSNPN and CDR2 SVGIG (reference sequence). The CDR3 region is CAWSAGLAAQGDEQFF. CDR3 nucleotides: TGTGCCTGGAGTGCAGGACTAGCGGCTCAGGGGGATGAGCAGTTCTTC.

The genes are TRBV10-3 and TRBJ2-1; 11 bases match TRBD2. The CDR3 has 15 amino acids. After removal of 4 bases from V and 4 bases from J, the junction contained 3 bases not matched to a gene. Per germline, CDR1 ENHRY and CDR2 SYGVKD. CDR3: CAISGASGRYNEQFF. Here the CDR3 DNA reads TGTGCCATCAGTGGGGCTAGCGGGAGGTACAATGAGCAGTTCTTC.

The chain combines TRBV18 with TRBJ2-5; the match to TRBD2 covers 14 bases. V lost 3 bases, J lost 4 bases, and 1 base stayed unmatched. CDR1 and CDR2 (germline): KGHSH, LQKENI. CDR3 size: 15 residues. CDR3 in amino acids: CASSPGLAGVETQYF. The CDR3 nucleotides are TGTGCCAGCTCACCGGGACTAGCGGGAGTAGAGACCCAGTACTTC.

The rearrangement links TRBV27 to TRBJ2-7; TRBD2 is a possible D gene (6 bases). The V and J ends lost 6 bases and 7 bases respectively, with 22 bases between them. The CDR3 extends over 15 amino acids. Germline lookup yields CDR1 MNHEY and CDR2 SMNVEV (reference sequence). The CDR3 is CASRQYRGTQSEQYF. Here the CDR3 DNA reads TGTGCCAGCAGGCAATACCGGGGGACTCAGTCTGAGCAGTACTTC.

The chain recombines TRBV28 with TRBJ1-5, with 8 bases fitting TRBD1. The germline V gene encodes CDR1 MDHEN and CDR2 SYDVKM. The CDR3 has 15 amino acids. V lost 5 bases and J lost 7; bases outside the gene matches: 10. DNA for the CDR3: TGTGCCAGCAGTCCCCCTACAGGGGGAATGCAGCCCCAGCATTTT. It translates to CASSPPTGGMQPQHF.

The chain recombines TRBV24-1 with TRBJ2-1; D ambiguous. The germline V gene encodes CDR1 KGHDR and CDR2 SFDVKD. This CDR3 region has 16 residues. V gave up 6 bases and J gave up 0 bases, with 14 bases separating them. CDR3 coding DNA: TGTGCCACCAGTAATGGGCAGAGTATCTCCTACAATGAGCAGTTCTTC. It yields the protein CATSNGQSISYNEQFF.

The V call is TRBV14, the J call TRBJ2-7, with D unclear. This CDR3 comprises 14 residues. Trimming removed 2 bases from V and 2 bases from J, with 10 bases in between. CDR1 is SGHDN, CDR2 FVKESK, per germline. CDR3 in DNA: TGTGCCAGCAGCCAATACCAGCGAACCTACGAGCAGTACTTC. It is translated as CASSQYQRTYEQYF.

The chain recombines TRBV6-2 or TRBV6-3 with TRBJ1-1; D possibly corresponds to TRBD1 (6 bases). This CDR3 contains 16 residues. Deletions cut 6 bases from V and 1 base from J, with 18 bases between. Germline CDR1 is MNHEY and CDR2 is SVGEGT. The CDR3 is CASSPPGGRGNTEAFF. In nucleotides, the CDR3 is TGTGCCAGCAGCCCCCCGGGGGGCAGAGGGAACACTGAAGCTTTCTTT.

The chain has TRBV5-4 and TRBJ1-6; TRBD1 is a possible D gene (5 bases). CDR3 size: 14 residues. Trimming cost V 4 bases and J 10 bases, with 15 bases left between them. Germline values: CDR1 SGHNT, CDR2 YYREEE (reference sequence). The CDR3 DNA reads TGTGCCAGCAGCGCCCGAGAGGGACTCTCACCCCTCCACTTT. Protein product: CASSAREGLSPLHF.

V is TRBV3-1 (or the pseudogene TRBV3-2) and J is TRBJ1-2, with D uncertain. The ends were cut back, 3 bases at V and 7 bases at J, with 6 bases in the middle. The CDR3 runs 11 residues. The germline CDR1 and CDR2 sequences are LGHDT and YNNKEL (reference sequence). The CDR3 region has the DNA TGTGCCAGCAGCCATGCGGTTGGCTACACCTTC. Protein sequence: CASSHAVGYTF.

The rearrangement uses TRBV5-1 and TRBJ2-1; D might be TRBD2 (5 bases). V gave up 2 bases and J gave up 1 base, with 10 bases separating them. Germline V CDR1 and CDR2: SGHRS, YFSETQ. The CDR3 length is 15 residues. The CDR3 coding sequence is TGCGCCAGCAGCTTTAGCGTGACTTCCTACAATGAGCAGTTCTTC. Translated, it gives CASSFSVTSYNEQFF.

The chain uses TRBV2 and TRBJ1-1, with 9 bases lining up with TRBD1. V lost 6 bases, J lost 11 bases, and 19 bases stayed unmatched. The CDR3 is 16 amino acids. Germline-derived CDR1 and CDR2 are SNHLY and FYNNEI. The CDR3 protein is CASSRDRVAIGTGAFF. CDR3 nucleotide sequence: TGTGCCAGCAGCAGGGACAGGGTCGCTATTGGGACGGGGGCTTTCTTT. The variable domain in full, with the rest retrieved from reference TRBV2 and TRBJ1-1, is EPEVTQTPSHQVTQMGQEVILRCVPISNHLYFYWYRQILGQKVEFLVSFYNNEISEKSEIFDDQFSVERPDGSNFTLKIRSTKLEDSAMYFCASSRDRVAIGTGAFFGQGTRLTVV.

As DNA, the CDR3 is TGTGCCAGCAGTCGGGACAGGGAGCTTTCGGGGCAGTACTTC. Its translation: CASSRDRELSGQYF. V gene TRBV13 combines with J gene TRBJ2-7; 9 bases map to TRBD1. Germline V CDR1 and CDR2: PRHDT, FYEKMQ (reference sequence). The CDR3 has 14 residues. J lost 9 bases, V lost 6 bases, and 12 bases had no gene match. Based on the CDR3 plus reference TRBV13 and TRBJ2-7, the full variable domain is AAGVIQSPRHLIKEKRETATLKCYPIPRHDTVYWYQQGPGQDPQFLISFYEKMQSDKGSIPDRFSAQQFSDYHSELNMSSLELGDSALYFCASSRDRELSGQYFGPGTRLTVT.

Worth noting for this clone: One end of the junction does not line up with germline, which may come from a read error. V is TRBV19 and J is TRBJ2-2; no clear D. The CDR3 covers 15 residues. Germline loops: CDR1 LNHDA, CDR2 SQIVND (reference sequence). The CDR3 protein is CARRGSEKDTGELFF. CDR3 coding DNA: TGTGCCCGTAGAGGTTCGGAGAAGGACACCGGGGAGCTGTTTTTT. Combining the CDR3 with reference TRBV19 and TRBJ2-2 gives the whole variable domain DGGITQSPKYLFRKEGQNVTLSCEQNLNHDAMYWYRQDPGQGLRLIYYSQIVNDFQKGDIAEGYSVSREKKESFPLTVTSAQKNPTAFYLCARRGSEKDTGELFFGEGSRLTVL.

The chain employs TRBV5-1 and TRBJ2-7, with D possibly being TRBD1 (5 bases). Trimming cost V 3 bases and J 5 bases, with 15 bases left between them. Per the germline V gene, CDR1 is SGHRS and CDR2 is YFSETQ. There are 14 residues in the CDR3. The DNA of the CDR3 is TGCGCCAGCAGCTCGTACCAGGGCTCGGACGAGCAGTACTTC. Protein sequence: CASSSYQGSDEQYF.

This chain joins TRBV7-7 and TRBJ2-5, with 8 nucleotides matching TRBD1. Unmatched junction bases numbered 8, after V lost 4 bases and J lost 4 bases. Germline V gives CDR1 SSHAT, CDR2 FNYEAQ (reference sequence). The CDR3 has 15 amino acids. The CDR3 DNA reads TGTGCCAGCAGCTACTCTACAGGGGGAGGAGAGACCCAGTACTTC. Its protein is CASSYSTGGGETQYF.

V and J are TRBV5-1 and TRBJ1-4, with a tentative D call TRBD1 (6 bases). Germline CDR1 is SGHRS and CDR2 is YFSETQ. V lost 4 bases to trimming and J lost 0 bases, with 13 bases between them. CDR3 length equals 16 residues. CDR3 in amino acids: CASSAVGQTTNEKLFF. The CDR3 coding sequence is TGCGCCAGCAGCGCCGTCGGACAGACAACTAATGAAAAACTGTTTTTT. The whole variable domain, filled in from reference TRBV5-1 and TRBJ1-4, reads KAGVTQTPRYLIKTRGQQVTLSCSPISGHRSVSWYQQTPGQGLQFLFEYFSETQRNKGNFPGRFSGRQFSNSRSEMNVSTLELGDSALYLCASSAVGQTTNEKLFFGSGTQLSVL.

This clone showed up just once. The chain has TRBV5-1 and TRBJ1-3, with D unclear. Germline V gene data show CDR1 as SGHRS and CDR2 as YFSETQ. This CDR3 has 16 residues. Between the trimmed V and J ends, which lost 0 bases and 0 bases, there was a span of 10 bases. The CDR3 region has the DNA TGCGCCAGCAGCTTGGGACTACGGAACTCTGGAAACACCATATATTTT. As protein: CASSLGLRNSGNTIYF. Full variable domain (rest looked up from reference TRBV5-1 and TRBJ1-3): KAGVTQTPRYLIKTRGQQVTLSCSPISGHRSVSWYQQTPGQGLQFLFEYFSETQRNKGNFPGRFSGRQFSNSRSEMNVSTLELGDSALYLCASSLGLRNSGNTIYFGEGSWLTVV.

The chain couples TRBV7-9 to TRBJ1-6; D call uncertain. CDR3 size: 12 residues. V was shortened by 5 bases and J by 5 bases, with 4 bases between the two germline ends. CDR1 SEHNR and CDR2 FQNEAQ come from the germline V gene (reference sequence). Written as DNA, the CDR3 is TGTGCCAGCAGCCGTAATAATTCACCCCTCCACTTT. It codes for CASSRNNSPLHF.

The chain uses TRBV19 and TRBJ1-5; the match to TRBD1 covers 9 bases. Germline V gives CDR1 LNHDA, CDR2 SQIVND (reference sequence). The CDR3 sequence is 13 residues long. Trimming cost V 8 bases and J 3 bases; bases outside gene matches: 2. The CDR3 DNA follows: TGTGCCAGTCGGACAGGGGTCAATCAGCCCCAGCATTTT. It translates to CASRTGVNQPQHF.

The genes are TRBV20-1 and TRBJ2-7, with 7 bases identical to TRBD2. The CDR3 has 13 amino acids. Trimming cost V 3 bases and J 3 bases; bases outside gene matches: 5. Germline V gene sequence: CDR1 DFQATT, CDR2 SNEGSKA (reference sequence). Here the CDR3 reads CSASRGSVYEQYF. DNA for the CDR3: TGCAGTGCTAGTCGCGGGAGTGTCTACGAGCAGTACTTC.

This chain links TRBV6-5 with TRBJ1-1; D gene ambiguous. CDR1 and CDR2 (germline): MNHEY, SVGAGI. With 4 bases removed from V and 1 base from J, the gap between germline ends came to 7 bases. This CDR3 region has 13 residues. For the CDR3, the DNA is TGTGCCAGCAGTTCCCACAGGAACACTGAAGCTTTCTTT. Protein sequence: CASSSHRNTEAFF.

The rearrangement joins TRBV5-1 to TRBJ2-1, with TRBD2 matching 7 bases. V trimming: 1 base; J trimming: 5 bases; junction bases outside the gene matches: 6. This CDR3 is built from 15 residues. Germline CDR1 is SGHRS and CDR2 is YFSETQ. The CDR3 here is CASSLFSGEDNEQFF. The CDR3 DNA sequence: TGCGCCAGCAGCTTGTTCAGCGGGGAAGACAATGAGCAGTTCTTC.

CDR3 loop: CASRDQTLHTEAFF. CDR3 coding DNA: TGTGCCAGTAGGGATCAGACTCTGCACACTGAAGCTTTCTTT. This sequence joins TRBV19 and TRBJ1-1; D is unresolved. V was trimmed by 6 bases and J by 3 bases, leaving 14 bases between them. CDR3 length: 14 amino acids. The V gene's germline CDR1 is LNHDA and CDR2 SQIVND (reference sequence). Filled out from reference TRBV19 and TRBJ1-1, the complete variable domain reads DGGITQSPKYLFRKEGQNVTLSCEQNLNHDAMYWYRQDPGQGLRLIYYSQIVNDFQKGDIAEGYSVSREKKESFPLTVTSAQKNPTAFYLCASRDQTLHTEAFFGQGTRLTVV.

This rearrangement joins TRBV3-1 (or the pseudogene TRBV3-2) to TRBJ2-5; 7 bases line up with TRBD2. The junction had 6 bases not matched to a gene; V was cut back by 1 base and J by 1 base. The CDR3 consists of 16 residues. Germline values: CDR1 LGHDT, CDR2 YNNKEL (reference sequence). This CDR3 reads CASSQVWGGVQETQYF. The DNA of the CDR3 is TGTGCCAGCAGCCAAGTCTGGGGAGGGGTCCAAGAGACCCAGTACTTC.